Listed here are 21 T cell receptor beta chains from one sample, sequenced in a study of type 1 regulatory T cells. For these receptors, no antigen is known. TCRdb analysed the reads with MiXCR anew, one entry per CDR3 protein. The sample includes 25,000 or so distinct CDR3 sequences, around half seen only once; the top ten take roughly 5%. The sample taken for sequencing was cultured T cells, either the whole culture or a sorted T cell fraction (not recorded which). The source is a human donor in good health.

J is TRBJ1-5 and V is TRBV20-1, with TRBD1 as a possible D gene (6 bases). Deletions cut 0 bases from V and 5 bases from J, with 8 bases between. Germline CDR1 reads DFQATT; CDR2 reads SNEGSKA (reference sequence). This CDR3 is built from 13 residues. As DNA, the CDR3 is TGCAGTGCTAGAGACAGGGGATATCAGCCCCAGCATTTT. Translated: CSARDRGYQPQHF.

This sequence joins TRBV20-1 and TRBJ2-7, with 9 positions matching TRBD1. Germline V gene sequence: CDR1 DFQATT, CDR2 SNEGSKA (reference sequence). This CDR3 is built from 14 residues. V trimming: 1 base; J trimming: 7 bases; junction bases outside the gene matches: 8. The chain's CDR3 is CSARGQQGAREQYF. CDR3 in DNA: TGCAGTGCTAGAGGCCAACAGGGGGCGCGGGAGCAGTACTTC.

The table lists this clonotype with many counts. The rearrangement uses TRBV2 and TRBJ2-3, with 7 positions matching TRBD2. This CDR3 spans 14 amino acids. Trimming at V came to 10 bases and at J to 2 bases, leaving 9 bases not matched to a gene. Germline values: CDR1 SNHLY, CDR2 FYNNEI. CDR3: CATRRLAVTDTQYF. DNA of the CDR3: TGTGCCACCCGGAGGCTAGCGGTCACAGATACGCAGTATTTT.

This clonotype was found a few times. V gene TRBV10-3 combines with J gene TRBJ2-1; D may be TRBD1 (6 bases). The V end was cut by 7 bases, the J end by 8 bases, with 15 bases between. Germline loops: CDR1 ENHRY, CDR2 SYGVKD. This CDR3 has 13 residues. CDR3 in DNA: TGTGCCATCACCAGACAGGCCCCCCATGAGCAGTTCTTC. Amino acids: CAITRQAPHEQFF.

The chain carries TRBV6-5 and TRBJ1-2, with a tentative D call TRBD1 (6 bases). The germline CDR1 and CDR2 sequences are MNHEY and SVGAGI. The CDR3 sequence is 15 residues long. V was clipped by 5 bases and J by 6 bases, with 19 bases between them. In DNA form, the CDR3 reads TGTGCCAGCAGTCCCTCCAGGGGCAGATCAGATGGCTACACCTTC. Protein sequence: CASSPSRGRSDGYTF.

This clonotype is medium-sized (0.01 to 0.1%). The rearrangement uses TRBV7-8 and TRBJ1-5; perhaps TRBD1 as D (6 bases). Germline loops: CDR1 SGHVS, CDR2 FQNEAQ. The V end was cut by 5 bases, the J end by 1 base, with 12 bases between. The CDR3 is made up of 15 amino acids. The CDR3 nucleotides read TGTGCCAGCAGCCTCTATGGACAGAGCAATCAGCCCCAGCATTTT. Translating it yields CASSLYGQSNQPQHF.

Only a few counts were recorded for this clonotype. The chain carries TRBV20-1 and TRBJ2-5, with D possibly matching TRBD2 (7 bases). The CDR3 runs to 13 residues. Germline CDR1 and CDR2: DFQATT and SNEGSKA (reference sequence). Trimming cost V 6 bases and J 13 bases, with 24 bases left between them. The CDR3 here is CSATTDGGPRGYF. The CDR3 coding sequence is TGCAGTGCCACCACTGACGGGGGGCCCCGGGGGTACTTC.

This clonotype was counted a few times. V and J are TRBV6-1 and TRBJ1-1, with TRBD1 matching 8 bases. The CDR3 sequence is 15 residues long. Germline-derived CDR1 and CDR2 are MNHNS and SASEGT. Trimming removed 5 bases from V and 1 base from J; junction bases left unmatched: 6. Written as DNA, the CDR3 is TGTGCCAGCAGTTCCTTCGGACAGGGGAACACTGAAGCTTTCTTT. Protein: CASSSFGQGNTEAFF.

Relative to its sample, this clonotype is medium-sized (0.01 to 0.1%). This chain links TRBV6-6 with TRBJ2-7; D unclear. The CDR3 is made up of 12 amino acids. Per germline, CDR1 MNHNY and CDR2 SVGAGI (reference sequence). V shed 4 bases and J shed 3 bases, with 7 bases lying between them. The chain's CDR3 is CASSSRNYEQYF. The CDR3 DNA is TGTGCCAGCAGTTCGAGAAACTACGAGCAGTACTTC.

This chain connects TRBV27 to TRBJ1-5; TRBD1 aligns across 7 bases. The CDR3 length is 16 residues. Germline V gives CDR1 MNHEY, CDR2 SMNVEV (reference sequence). V was clipped by 5 bases and J by 10 bases; unmatched bases: 17. DNA for the CDR3: TGTGCCAGCAGTCCTCGGGGAGGCGGACAGGCTATCCCCCAGCATTTT. This sequence encodes CASSPRGGGQAIPQHF.

This clonotype occurred a few times. The chain carries TRBV12-3 or TRBV12-4 and TRBJ1-3, with a possible D match to TRBD1 (5 bases). V was cut by 4 bases and J by 2 bases, with 12 bases left in between. The CDR3 runs 15 residues. CDR3 loop: CASSSGIAPGNTIYF. In DNA form, the CDR3 reads TGTGCCAGCAGTTCAGGGATCGCGCCTGGAAACACCATATATTTT.

V is TRBV6-2 or TRBV6-3 and J is TRBJ1-5; D call uncertain. This CDR3 region has 16 residues. Trimming stripped 6 bases from V and 0 bases from J, with 15 bases between. Germline V gene lookup returns CDR1 MNHEY and CDR2 SVGEGT. The CDR3 nucleotides are TGTGCCAGCAGGTTCGCGGCAGTATATAGCAATCAGCCCCAGCATTTT. Protein sequence: CASRFAAVYSNQPQHF.

The chain joins TRBV6-5 to TRBJ1-3; 10 bases match TRBD1. V lost 5 bases to trimming and J lost 4 bases; unmatched junction nucleotides: 5. CDR1 is MNHEY and CDR2 is SVGAGI in the germline V gene. CDR3 size: 15 residues. This CDR3 is CASSRQGAWGNTIYF. In DNA form, the CDR3 reads TGTGCCAGCAGTAGACAGGGGGCTTGGGGAAACACCATATATTTT.

The chain couples TRBV12-3 or TRBV12-4 to TRBJ1-5, with 9 bases matching TRBD1. The CDR3 contains 18 residues. V lost 0 bases to trimming and J lost 5 bases; unmatched junction nucleotides: 11. This CDR3 reads CASSLARGGQGRDQPQHF. DNA for the CDR3: TGTGCCAGCAGTTTAGCGCGGGGGGGACAGGGTAGAGATCAGCCCCAGCATTTT.

This chain joins TRBV6-2 or TRBV6-3 and TRBJ2-2; weak D call: TRBD2 (7 bases). The germline CDR1 and CDR2 sequences are MNHEY and SVGEGT. The CDR3 spans 15 residues. The ends were cut back, 6 bases at V and 4 bases at J, with 15 bases in the middle. The CDR3 coding sequence is TGTGCCAGCAGGTCGGGGGGCAAGGCCACCGGGGAGCTGTTTTTT. Protein sequence: CASRSGGKATGELFF.

This chain links TRBV7-2 with TRBJ2-2; 11 bases are shared with TRBD1. Germline loops: CDR1 SGHTA, CDR2 FQGNSA. The CDR3 has 16 residues. J gave up 6 bases and V 0 bases, and 3 bases lay outside the gene matches. The CDR3 reads CASSLAGTGGPGELFF. Written as DNA, the CDR3 is TGTGCCAGCAGCTTAGCAGGGACAGGGGGTCCCGGGGAGCTGTTTTTT. Drawing the rest from reference TRBV7-2 and TRBJ2-2, the complete variable domain is GAGVSQSPSNKVTEKGKDVELRCDPISGHTALYWYRQSLGQGLEFLIYFQGNSAPDKSGLPSDRFSAERTGGSVSTLTIQRTQQEDSAVYLCASSLAGTGGPGELFFGEGSRLTVL.

In regard to this clonotype: A much larger clone lies a single base off, so this may be a read error. The chain couples TRBV15 to TRBJ1-4; a weak D match, TRBD1 (6 bases). The CDR3 contains 15 residues. Germline V gene data show CDR1 as LNHNV and CDR2 as YYDKDF (reference sequence). This CDR3 reads CANSRGGGGNEKLFF. The CDR3 DNA reads as TGTGCCAACAGCAGAGGAGGAGGGGGGAATGAAAAACTGTTTTTT.

The chain recombines TRBV7-2 with TRBJ2-3; 7 bases fit TRBD2. Germline V gene sequence: CDR1 SGHTA, CDR2 FQGNSA. The CDR3 has 17 amino acids. V dropped 0 bases and J dropped 0; count of bases not matched to a gene: 6. The CDR3 DNA follows: TGTGCCAGCAGCTTAGCCCCAGCGGGGCTTAGCACAGATACGCAGTATTTT. Translating gives CASSLAPAGLSTDTQYF.

This clonotype was seen only a few times. The J gene is TRBJ1-1, the V gene TRBV2, with D uncertain. CDR1 is SNHLY, CDR2 FYNNEI, per germline. V was pared by 5 bases and J by 4 bases, with 14 bases between. The CDR3 has 14 residues. CDR3 sequence (DNA): TGTGCCAGCAGTACCTTAGGACGGACCACTGAAGCTTTCTTT. This sequence encodes CASSTLGRTTEAFF.

The rearrangement uses TRBV7-2 and TRBJ2-2, with 7 positions matching TRBD1. Germline V gene sequence: CDR1 SGHTA, CDR2 FQGNSA. The junction had 9 bases not matched to a gene; V was cut back by 5 bases and J by 0 bases. This CDR3 is built from 17 residues. CDR3 in amino acids: CASSRQGTGANTGELFF. The CDR3 coding sequence is TGTGCCAGCAGCCGCCAGGGTACAGGGGCGAACACCGGGGAGCTGTTTTTT.

This chain uses TRBV2 with TRBJ1-1; D uncertain. Per the germline V gene, CDR1 is SNHLY and CDR2 is FYNNEI. The CDR3 contains 12 residues. The V gene lost 4 bases and the J gene lost 9 bases, with 12 bases spanning the gap. For the CDR3, the DNA is TGTGCCAGCAGTGTAGGGCGGGAAAAAGCTTTCTTT. This codes for CASSVGREKAFF.